Listed here are 21 T cell receptor beta chains from one sample, sequenced in a study of T cell repertoires in cytomegalovirus infection. TCRdb ran MiXCR on the reads and lists one entry per CDR3 protein. The sample has roughly 300,000 distinct CDR3 sequences, about 23% seen once. Sequencing used PBMCs. The receptors stem from a human donor in good health (CMV status not recorded). Some clones in this sample may be carry-over from other donors' samples.

Points on this clonotype: The junction shows a germline mismatch at one end, possibly a read error. This chain connects TRBV28 to TRBJ1-4; 7 bases fit TRBD1. The germline V gene encodes CDR1 MDHEN and CDR2 SYDVKM. The CDR3 consists of 15 residues. CDR3 DNA sequence: TGTGCCAGCAGTCAGACAGGGACCTCTAAGGAAAAACTGTTTTTT. Residues: CASSQTGTSKEKLFF.

The chain carries TRBV24-1 and TRBJ2-4, with TRBD2 matching over 7 bases. With 6 bases clipped from V and 3 bases from J, the junction kept 16 bases outside the gene matches. The CDR3 has 18 amino acids. The germline V gene has CDR1 KGHDR and CDR2 SFDVKD. The CDR3 sequence is CATSPRPQAGFGKNIQYF. The CDR3 region has the DNA TGTGCCACCAGTCCGCGGCCCCAAGCGGGGTTCGGCAAAAACATTCAGTACTTC.

The rearrangement joins TRBV28 to TRBJ1-2; D remains unclear. Germline V gene data show CDR1 as MDHEN and CDR2 as SYDVKM. V was cut by 5 bases and J by 5 bases, with 12 bases left in between. This CDR3 is 13 amino acids long. The CDR3 DNA reads as TGTGCCAGCAGTCCCGGGTTCAGGTATGGCTACACCTTC. Protein sequence: CASSPGFRYGYTF.

The CDR3 reads CSARDPKAPGETQYF. CDR3 bases: TGCAGTGCTAGAGATCCGAAGGCTCCCGGGGAGACCCAGTACTTC. The chain carries TRBV20-1 and TRBJ2-5; no firm D call. There are 15 residues in the CDR3. Trimming left V 0 bases short and J 5 bases short, with 16 bases between. Germline CDR1 reads DFQATT; CDR2 reads SNEGSKA (reference sequence).

The chain combines TRBV3-1 with TRBJ2-5; 9 nucleotides align to TRBD1. V trimming: 4 bases; J trimming: 5 bases; junction bases outside the gene matches: 5. The CDR3 runs 14 residues. Germline CDR1 is LGHDT and CDR2 is YNNKEL (reference sequence). The CDR3 bases are TGTGCCAGCAGCCCTTGGACAGGGGAGGAGACCCAGTACTTC. Protein product: CASSPWTGEETQYF.

This clonotype was recorded a few times. The V call is TRBV10-3, the J call TRBJ1-2; the D is unclear. There are 15 residues in the CDR3. Trimming pared 6 bases from V and 2 bases from J, leaving 16 bases between. Looked up from germline, CDR1 is ENHRY and CDR2 is SYGVKD. The CDR3 sequence is CAIRLTTIENYGYTF. The CDR3 DNA sequence: TGTGCCATCAGACTAACAACAATCGAGAACTATGGCTACACCTTC.

V usage is TRBV15 and J usage is TRBJ2-5; D is undetermined. From germline, CDR1 is LNHNV and CDR2 YYDKDF (reference sequence). The V end lost 10 bases, the J end lost 2 bases, and 14 bases lay between the germline ends. The CDR3 is 13 amino acids. CDR3 nucleotides: TGTGCCATCCGGACCGGACCTCAAGAGACCCAGTACTTC. It codes for CAIRTGPQETQYF.

The sample holds a few counts of this clonotype. J is TRBJ1-2 and V is TRBV2; TRBD1 is a possible D gene (6 bases). Germline assignment: CDR1 SNHLY and CDR2 FYNNEI. V dropped 7 bases and J dropped 0 bases, with 12 bases sitting between them. The length of the CDR3 is 14 residues. Here the CDR3 reads CASKPGQPNYGYTF. The CDR3 nucleotides read TGTGCCAGCAAGCCAGGACAGCCTAACTATGGCTACACCTTC.

The genes are TRBV5-4 and TRBJ2-3; 15 nucleotides agree with TRBD2. The V gene end was trimmed by 5 bases and the J gene end by 4 bases; junction bases not matched to a gene: 17. The germline gives CDR1 SGHNT, CDR2 YYREEE (reference sequence). There are 20 residues in the CDR3. CDR3 loop: CASRGYRTSGRASRPDTQYF. The DNA for the CDR3 is TGTGCCAGCAGGGGATACCGGACTAGCGGGAGGGCCAGTCGTCCAGATACGCAGTATTTT. Combining the CDR3 with reference TRBV5-4 and TRBJ2-3 gives the whole variable domain ETGVTQSPTHLIKTRGQQVTLRCSSQSGHNTVSWYQQALGQGPQFIFQYYREEENGRGNFPPRFSGLQFPNYSSELNVNALELDDSALYLCASRGYRTSGRASRPDTQYFGPGTRLTVL.

This clonotype was counted ten times or more. V gene TRBV7-6 combines with J gene TRBJ2-1; 8 nucleotides agree with TRBD1. The germline CDR1 and CDR2 sequences are SGHVS and FNYEAQ. V lost 4 bases and J lost 9; bases outside the gene matches: 5. The CDR3 has 13 amino acids. The CDR3 protein is CASSSRTGSEQFF. The CDR3 coding sequence is TGTGCCAGCAGCTCCCGGACAGGGAGTGAGCAGTTCTTC.

This clonotype was observed at least ten times. The rearrangement uses TRBV4-2 and TRBJ2-5, with D perhaps TRBD1 or TRBD2 (5 bases each). Trimming shortened V by 1 base and J by 2 bases, and 17 bases separated the two germline ends. CDR3 length: 17 residues. The V gene's germline CDR1 is LGHNA and CDR2 YNFKEQ. CDR3 residues: CASSQGDLTGQQETQYF. The CDR3 nucleotides read TGTGCCAGCAGCCAAGGTGATTTAACGGGGCAGCAAGAGACCCAGTACTTC.

This clonotype came up many times. The chain is built from TRBV7-2 and TRBJ1-5; D is uncertain. CDR1 and CDR2 from the germline V gene are SGHTA and FQGNSA. The CDR3 contains 13 residues. Trimming stripped 1 base from V and 9 bases from J, with 10 bases between. CDR3 region: CASSLGSSSPQHF. DNA for the CDR3: TGTGCCAGCAGCTTAGGTAGCAGCTCGCCCCAGCATTTT.

This chain joins TRBV2 and TRBJ1-2, with D perhaps matching TRBD1 (5 bases). From germline, CDR1 is SNHLY and CDR2 FYNNEI. V lost 5 bases and J 5 bases, leaving 15 bases between the germline ends. The CDR3 sequence is 14 residues long. The DNA for the CDR3 is TGTGCCAGCAGTAGACAGCAAACGGAGTATGGCTACACCTTC. Its translation: CASSRQQTEYGYTF. Full variable domain (missing parts from reference TRBV2 and TRBJ1-2): EPEVTQTPSHQVTQMGQEVILRCVPISNHLYFYWYRQILGQKVEFLVSFYNNEISEKSEIFDDQFSVERPDGSNFTLKIRSTKLEDSAMYFCASSRQQTEYGYTFGSGTRLTVV.

This clonotype was seen a handful of times. DNA for the CDR3: TGTGCCAGCAGCTCCCTACGGGGACAGGGTTCCACTGAAGCTTTCTTT. Translation gives CASSSLRGQGSTEAFF. The rearrangement uses TRBV11-2 and TRBJ1-1, with TRBD1 matching over 9 bases. Germline V lookup: CDR1 SGHAT, CDR2 FQNNGV. The CDR3 is 16 amino acids. With V trimmed by 4 bases and J by 4 bases, 10 bases remained unmatched.

In this sample, this clonotype turned up many times. The J gene is TRBJ1-5, the V gene TRBV2, with a weak D call TRBD1 (5 bases). CDR3 length: 13 residues. Germline V CDR1 and CDR2: SNHLY, FYNNEI. The germline V and J ends were trimmed by 6 bases and 11 bases, with 17 bases remaining between them. The CDR3 spells CASSDTGAQAQHF. CDR3 in DNA: TGTGCCAGCAGCGACACTGGGGCCCAGGCCCAGCATTTT.

This clonotype was picked up a small number of times. The chain is built from TRBV7-4 and TRBJ2-5, with TRBD1 matching 8 bases. J gave up 6 bases and V 2 bases, and 5 bases lay outside the gene matches. The CDR3 has 14 residues. CDR1 is SGHVT, CDR2 SQSDAQ, per germline. CDR3 residues: CASSLPGGRKTQYF. The CDR3 DNA reads TGTGCCAGCAGCTTACCAGGGGGCCGAAAGACCCAGTACTTC.

The sample holds a few counts of this clonotype. This chain connects TRBV12-3 or TRBV12-4 to TRBJ1-2, with a weak D call TRBD1 (5 bases). With 6 bases removed from V and 4 bases from J, the gap between germline ends came to 12 bases. The CDR3 consists of 13 residues. CDR3 bases: TGTGCCAGCAGAGGAGGGGTTACCTATGGCTACACCTTC. Translated: CASRGGVTYGYTF.

On this clonotype itself: One end of the junction does not line up with germline, which may come from a read error. The chain is built from TRBV6-1 and TRBJ2-3; a possible D gene is TRBD1 (5 bases). The germline CDR1 and CDR2 sequences are MNHNS and SASEGT. The CDR3 is 12 residues long. The CDR3 DNA reads as TGTGCCAGCAGTGACCCCGACAGATTGGCCAATTTT. This gives the protein CASSDPDRLANF.

The genes are TRBV6-2 or TRBV6-3 and TRBJ2-1, with 12 nucleotides matching TRBD2. From germline, CDR1 is MNHEY and CDR2 SVGEGT. The CDR3 has 15 residues. With 4 bases clipped from V and 8 bases from J, the junction kept 6 bases outside the gene matches. CDR3 sequence reads: CASSSRLAGVHEQFF. CDR3 bases: TGTGCCAGCAGTTCCAGACTAGCGGGAGTGCATGAGCAGTTCTTC.

This clonotype appeared many times. The genes are TRBV7-2 and TRBJ1-2; D may be TRBD1 (6 bases). Germline CDR1 reads SGHTA; CDR2 reads FQGNSA. The length of the CDR3 is 15 residues. V dropped 1 base and J dropped 4 bases, with 13 bases sitting between them. The CDR3 sequence: CASSLGRDRIYGYTF. The CDR3 coding sequence is TGTGCCAGCAGCTTAGGCCGCGACAGGATCTATGGCTACACCTTC.

This clonotype showed up just a few times. V gene TRBV7-2 combines with J gene TRBJ2-5; 8 nucleotides agree with TRBD2. The CDR3 has 13 residues. CDR1 and CDR2 from the germline V gene are SGHTA and FQGNSA. Trimming removed 8 bases from V and 1 base from J; junction bases left unmatched: 3. CDR3 DNA: TGTGCCAGCGGAGCGGGGGCCCAAGAGACCCAGTACTTC. This codes for CASGAGAQETQYF.